These 10 T cell receptor beta chains were all obtained from the same sample, sequenced in a study of blood T cell repertoires in COVID-19. The table came from immunoSEQ multiplex PCR; TCRdb's copy has only in-frame clones and leaves some out. The sample contains some 240,000 clones, around 91% of which appear only once. The sample was peripheral blood. The source of these receptors is a woman aged 60-75 years with COVID-19, enrolled during active disease.

V is TRBV2 and J is TRBJ2-4, with D possibly TRBD2 on 5 matching bases. Germline CDR1 reads SNHLY; CDR2 reads FYNNEI. The V end was cut by 6 bases, the J end by 3 bases, with 15 bases between. The CDR3 sequence is 15 residues long. CDR3 in amino acids: CASSDQSGYKNIQYF. The CDR3 bases are TGTGCCAGCAGCGATCAATCGGGGTACAAAAACATTCAGTACTTC.

As to this clone: The same CDR3 can be traced to other DNA sequences in this sample. The J gene is TRBJ1-4, the V gene TRBV10-2; 12 nucleotides align to TRBD1. V gave up 0 bases and J gave up 7 bases; unmatched junction bases: 3. Germline V lookup: CDR1 WSHSY, CDR2 SAAADI. This CDR3 contains 16 residues. Written as DNA, the CDR3 is TGCGCCAGCAGTGAGTCCGGGACAGGGGGCGGTGAAAAACTGTTTTTT. Residues: CASSESGTGGGEKLFF.

This clone came up once. The chain has TRBV4-2 and TRBJ2-7; 7 nucleotides match TRBD2. Germline trimming cut 1 base from V and 6 bases from J; bases unmatched to any gene: 12. Germline CDR1 is LGHNA and CDR2 is YNFKEQ. The CDR3 runs to 16 residues. The CDR3 loop reads CASSQVAGDKSGEQYF. CDR3 bases: TGTGCCAGCAGCCAAGTGGCGGGAGATAAATCTGGCGAGCAGTACTTC.

J is TRBJ1-3 and V is TRBV7-6, with 7 bases lining up with TRBD1. This CDR3 region has 17 residues. CDR1 is SGHVS, CDR2 FNYEAQ, per germline. The V and J ends lost 1 base and 4 bases, in that order; junction bases with no gene match: 10. This CDR3 reads CASSLGGRGMRGNTIYF. The CDR3 DNA reads TGTGCCAGCAGCTTAGGTGGCAGGGGGATGAGGGGAAACACCATATATTTT.

V usage is TRBV3-1 (or the pseudogene TRBV3-2) and J usage is TRBJ2-2; D is possibly TRBD1 (5 bases). The CDR3 totals 13 residues. Trimming took off 1 base at V and 6 bases at J, with 6 bases between the two ends. From germline, CDR1 is LGHDT and CDR2 YNNKEL (reference sequence). The CDR3 sequence: CASSQVRAGELFF. The CDR3 DNA reads as TGTGCCAGCAGCCAAGTCAGGGCCGGGGAGCTGTTTTTT.

This chain links TRBV4-1 with TRBJ1-2; 7 bases are shared with TRBD1. From germline, CDR1 is MGHRA and CDR2 YSYEKL. The junction had 10 bases not matched to a gene; V was cut back by 2 bases and J by 4 bases. This CDR3 comprises 16 residues. CDR3 sequence reads: CASSQTPGTDRYGYTF. CDR3 nucleotides: TGCGCCAGCAGCCAAACTCCCGGGACAGACCGCTATGGCTACACCTTC.

This clone was picked up a small number of times. The sample contains more than one DNA sequence encoding this CDR3. The chain employs TRBV9 and TRBJ1-2; 8 nucleotides agree with TRBD1. CDR1 and CDR2 from the germline V gene are SGDLS and YYNGEE. J was trimmed by 2 bases and V by 0 bases; bases with no gene match: 0. This CDR3 contains 14 residues. CDR3 sequence reads: CASSVDRGNYGYTF. In DNA form, the CDR3 reads TGTGCCAGCAGCGTAGACAGGGGGAACTATGGCTACACCTTC.

This clone was seen just once. In DNA form, the CDR3 reads TGTGCCAGTAGTATGGCTAGCGGTGCGGGGGATGAGCAGTTCTTC. This translates into CASSMASGAGDEQFF. This chain links TRBV19 with TRBJ2-1, with TRBD2 matching over 7 bases. Germline CDR1 reads LNHDA; CDR2 reads SQIVND (reference sequence). CDR3 length: 15 amino acids. Germline trimming cut 3 bases from V and 8 bases from J; bases unmatched to any gene: 10.

The rearrangement links TRBV12-3 or TRBV12-4 to TRBJ2-5, with a tentative D call TRBD1 (6 bases). The V gene lost 8 bases and the J gene lost 5 bases, with 15 bases spanning the gap. The CDR3 is 13 residues long. The CDR3 is CASGGDVRETQYF. DNA of the CDR3: TGTGCCAGCGGGGGCGACGTCAGGGAGACCCAGTACTTC.

The chain uses TRBV4-1 and TRBJ1-1; perhaps TRBD1 as D (5 bases). The germline V and J ends were trimmed by 0 bases and 10 bases, with 18 bases remaining between them. CDR3 length: 15 residues. Germline values: CDR1 MGHRA, CDR2 YSYEKL. DNA of the CDR3: TGCGCCAGCAGCCAAGATGTTGGGGGAGGGGTTTCAGCTTTCTTT. Protein sequence: CASSQDVGGGVSAFF.